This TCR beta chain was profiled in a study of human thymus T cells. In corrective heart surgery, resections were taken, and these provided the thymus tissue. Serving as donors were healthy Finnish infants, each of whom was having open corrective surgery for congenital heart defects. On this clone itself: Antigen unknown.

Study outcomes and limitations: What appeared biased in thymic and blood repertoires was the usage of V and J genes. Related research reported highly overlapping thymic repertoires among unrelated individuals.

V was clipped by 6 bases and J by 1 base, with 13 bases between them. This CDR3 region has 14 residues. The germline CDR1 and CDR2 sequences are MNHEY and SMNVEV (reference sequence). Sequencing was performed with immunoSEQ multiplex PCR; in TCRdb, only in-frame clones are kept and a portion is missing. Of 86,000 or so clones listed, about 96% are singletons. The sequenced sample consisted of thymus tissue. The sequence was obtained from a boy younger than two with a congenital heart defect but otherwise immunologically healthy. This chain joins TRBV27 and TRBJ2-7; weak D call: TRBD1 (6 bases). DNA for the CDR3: TGTGCCAGCAGGGAACAGGGAATGTCCTACGAGCAGTACTTC. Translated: CASREQGMSYEQYF.